This T cell receptor beta chain is drawn from a study of follicular helper T cells after annual influenza vaccination (dated by TCRdb to the late 2010s). In the study overall: Blood was drawn on days 0, 7 and 28 after each seasonal influenza vaccination. To look at recall of cTfh clones, some subjects were tracked through successive annual vaccinations covering the 2013-2014, 2014-2015 and 2015-2016 seasons. Six subjects had multi-year samples: four covered two vaccination seasons and two covered three seasons. The 2013-2014 samples were cryopreserved, while the 2015 samples were processed right after collection. One week after vaccination, a second recruited cohort of roughly eleven subjects (Table S1) displayed a similar ICOS+CD38+ cTfh response. The paper as a whole reports these results and caveats: Day 7 ICOS+CD38+ clones were most often found later in ICOS-CD38- cTfh, suggesting that subset may serve as a memory reservoir. Rare clonotypes could not be sampled because productive TCRB sequences were recovered from only about 10-21% of the analyzed cells. With successive annual vaccinations, a recurrent oligoclonal ICOS+CD38+ cTfh response was recalled, and this response contained tetramer and AIM influenza-specific clonotypes. ICOS+CD38+ cTfh clonality correlated with the frequency of that population, and its change correlated with the change in circulating plasmablast frequency.

Libraries came from the immunoSEQ multiplex PCR assay. Adaptive Biotechnologies handled the TCRB amplification, library preparation, sequencing and preliminary bioinformatics at Survey level resolution. TCRB sequencing used multiplex PCR amplification of genomic DNA from sorted cTfh populations. On the study's bioinformatics: Clonality was calculated in R as 1 minus normalized Shannon entropy, and the Gini index was computed with the R package ineq. The overlap score was defined as the summed counts of shared sequences divided by the total counts of all sequences in both compared samples. Shared-clonotype significance used Fisher's exact test assuming a theoretical repertoire of 10^7 TCRB sequences. Here the immuneACCESS table is served through TCRdb, limited to in-frame sequences with V and J called. Missing clones are a known gap in these copies; in checked studies unresolved V genes cover under half, and the rest lacks a known reason. V and J calls and clone size are copied from that table; D and trimming were computed from the DNA. The sample yields 8,500 to 9,000 clones; roughly 80% were counted once. Jointly, the top ten make up about 3.8% of the sample.

CDR1 and CDR2, looked up from the germline V gene, are SNHLY and FYNNEI. Trimming costs V 3 bases and J 2 bases, and their ends lie 8 bases apart. Including cysteine and phenylalanine, the CDR3 has 14 amino acids. Only the CDR3 region is kept as DNA, spanning 42 bases read in frame from base 1. The time point label here, explained by the study, means: 2014-2015 season, 7 days after vaccination. Adults were given seasonal inactivated influenza vaccine (Fluvarix), and sorted blood CD4 subsets were followed by TCRB sequencing before and after vaccination. To be eligible, subjects had to live in the community and must not have received influenza vaccine in the previous 6 months. Exclusions included influenza vaccine contraindications, substance abuse, HIV/AIDS, active malignancy, immunomodulatory medication and active illness such as respiratory infection. Per time point, between about 40 and 110 mL of blood was sampled. Non-naive CD4+CXCR5+PD-1+ cells were defined as circulating Tfh and were sorted into two fractions, ICOS+CD38+ and ICOS-CD38-. Either Ficoll-Paque PLUS or SepMate separation was used to isolate PBMC. Before DNA was extracted, the cell subsets were sorted from PBMC using a BD FACS Aria.

With regard to this clone: No cognate antigen has been identified for it. No much larger clone exists at a distance of one base, and base qualities are not known.

Recombination joined TRBV2 with TRBJ2-4, with no D gene named confidently. The source is an adult who received the influenza vaccine. Here the sequenced sample was CXCR5+ CD38- circulating T follicular helper cells from blood, taken 7 days after influenza vaccination. The cell subset or site label for this specimen denotes: circulating Tfh, non-naive CD4+CXCR5+PD-1+ (ICOS+CD38+ or ICOS-CD38-). The sequenced DNA is TGTGCCAGCAGTGACCGGCAGACCAAAAACATTCAGTACTTC. This translates into CASSDRQTKNIQYF.